A single T cell receptor (beta chain) is shown here with its context. The data are from a study of T cell responses to AZD1222 COVID-19 vaccine. Clones were sequenced by immunoSEQ multiplex PCR, and TCRdb holds only the in-frame ones, with some missing. The sample contains 130,000 to 150,000 clones, approximately 89% of which appear only once. Germline CDR1 and CDR2: LNHDA and SQIVND (reference sequence). The trim removed 1 base at V and 4 bases at J, leaving 1 base unmatched. The CDR3 length is 14 residues. The chain employs TRBV19 and TRBJ2-3; 8 bases map to TRBD2. The specimen comprised peripheral blood, sampled on day 0 of AZD1222 vaccination. The TCR was taken from an adult in good health. CDR3 coding DNA: TGTGCCAGTAGTATAGCTAGCGGGTCAGATACGCAGTATTTT. Its translation: CASSIASGSDTQYF.